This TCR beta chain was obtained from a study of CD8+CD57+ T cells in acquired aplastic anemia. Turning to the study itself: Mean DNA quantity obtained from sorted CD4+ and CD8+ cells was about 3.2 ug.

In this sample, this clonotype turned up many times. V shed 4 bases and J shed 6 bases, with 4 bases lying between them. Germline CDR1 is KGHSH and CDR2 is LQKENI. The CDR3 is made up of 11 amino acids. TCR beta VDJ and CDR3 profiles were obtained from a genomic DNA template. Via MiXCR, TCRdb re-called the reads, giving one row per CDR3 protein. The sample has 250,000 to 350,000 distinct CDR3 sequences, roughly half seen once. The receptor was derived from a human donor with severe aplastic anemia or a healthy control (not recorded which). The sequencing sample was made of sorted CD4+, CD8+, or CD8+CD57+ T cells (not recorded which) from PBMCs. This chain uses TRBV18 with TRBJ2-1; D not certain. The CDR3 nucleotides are TGTGCCAGCTCACGGGTCAATGAGCAGTTCTTC. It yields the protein CASSRVNEQFF.